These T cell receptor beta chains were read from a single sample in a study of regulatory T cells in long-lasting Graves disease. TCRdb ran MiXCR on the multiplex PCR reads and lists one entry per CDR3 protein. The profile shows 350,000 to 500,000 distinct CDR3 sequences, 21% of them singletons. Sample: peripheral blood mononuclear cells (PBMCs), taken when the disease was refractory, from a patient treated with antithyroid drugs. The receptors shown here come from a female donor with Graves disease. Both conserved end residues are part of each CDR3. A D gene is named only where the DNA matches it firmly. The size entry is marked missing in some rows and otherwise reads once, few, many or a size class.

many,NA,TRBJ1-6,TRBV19,CASSIINSPLHF,TGTGCCAGTAGCATCATAAATTCACCCCTCCACTTT
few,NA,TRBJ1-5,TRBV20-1,CSAGTGSYNQPQHF,TGCAGTGCTGGAACAGGGTCCTACAATCAGCCCCAGCATTTT
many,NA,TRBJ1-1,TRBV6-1,CASSEAILNTEAFF,TGTGCCAGCAGTGAAGCGATACTAAACACTGAAGCTTTCTTT
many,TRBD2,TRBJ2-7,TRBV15,CATSRDVGGLPLREQYF,TGTGCCACCAGCAGAGATGTCGGGGGACTACCGCTTCGCGAGCAGTACTTC
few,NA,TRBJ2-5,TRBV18,CASSPSGTEKETQYF,TGTGCCAGCTCACCATCCGGGACTGAGAAAGAGACCCAGTACTTC
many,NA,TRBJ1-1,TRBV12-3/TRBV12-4,CASSFPPLQGVNTEAFF,TGTGCCAGCAGTTTCCCCCCCCTCCAGGGTGTGAACACTGAAGCTTTCTTT
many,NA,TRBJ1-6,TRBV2,CASSLAGGLRGSPLHF,TGTGCCAGCAGTCTGGCTGGAGGGTTAAGGGGTTCACCCCTCCACTTT
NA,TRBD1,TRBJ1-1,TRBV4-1,CASSQDLDRGMNTEAFF,TGCGCCAGCAGCCAAGATTTAGACAGGGGAATGAACACTGAAGCTTTCTTT
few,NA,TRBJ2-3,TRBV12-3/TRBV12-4,CASSLQGRGSTDTQYF,TGTGCCAGCAGTTTACAAGGCAGGGGATCCACAGATACGCAGTATTTT
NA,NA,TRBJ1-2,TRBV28,CASSFTGSTGGGYTF,TGTGCCAGCAGTTTCACAGGGTCCACCGGGGGCGGCTACACCTTC
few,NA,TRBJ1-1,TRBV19,CASFGAWNTEAFF,TGTGCCAGTTTTGGCGCATGGAACACTGAAGCTTTCTTT
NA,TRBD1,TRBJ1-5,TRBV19,CASSDRDRDDQPQHF,TGTGCCAGTAGTGACCGGGACAGGGATGATCAGCCCCAGCATTTT
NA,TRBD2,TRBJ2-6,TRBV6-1,CASSRRLAGGSRGANVLTF,TGTGCCAGCAGTCGTCGACTAGCGGGAGGATCGCGGGGGGCCAACGTCCTGACTTTC
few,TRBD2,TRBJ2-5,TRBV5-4,CASSFTSGSTRETQYF,TGTGCCAGCAGCTTTACTAGCGGGAGCACTCGAGAGACCCAGTACTTC
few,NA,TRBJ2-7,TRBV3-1,CASSQGTLTYEQYF,TGTGCCAGCAGCCAAGGGACACTTACGTACGAGCAGTACTTC
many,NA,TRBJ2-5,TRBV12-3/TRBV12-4,CASSLAAKQETQYF,TGTGCCAGCAGTTTAGCGGCAAAACAAGAGACCCAGTACTTC
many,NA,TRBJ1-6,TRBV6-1,CASSPGLGSPLHF,TGTGCCAGCAGCCCAGGGTTAGGTTCACCCCTCCACTTT
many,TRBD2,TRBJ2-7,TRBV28,CASSLGLAGGFYEQYF,TGTGCCAGCAGTTTGGGCTTAGCGGGAGGGTTCTACGAGCAGTACTTC
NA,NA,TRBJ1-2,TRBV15,CATSREGGGRGYTF,TGTGCCACCAGCAGAGAGGGTGGGGGCCGAGGCTACACCTTC
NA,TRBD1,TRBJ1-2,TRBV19,CASSFRDRGLGYTF,TGTGCCAGTAGTTTCCGGGACAGGGGGCTCGGCTACACCTTC
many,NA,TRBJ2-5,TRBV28,CASLQLWGEAQYF,TGTGCCAGCCTACAACTGTGGGGGGAGGCCCAGTACTTC
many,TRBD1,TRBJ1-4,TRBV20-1,CSARETTGVEKLFF,TGCAGTGCTAGAGAGACGACAGGGGTGGAAAAACTGTTTTTT
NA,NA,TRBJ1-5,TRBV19,CASSISHTNQPQHF,TGTGCCAGTAGTATTTCGCATACTAATCAGCCCCAGCATTTT
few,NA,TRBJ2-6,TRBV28,CASSFGGSASGANVLTF,TGTGCCAGCAGTTTTGGTGGATCAGCCTCTGGGGCCAACGTCCTGACTTTC
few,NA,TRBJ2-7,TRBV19,CASSMGPAYEQYF,TGTGCCAGTAGTATGGGACCGGCCTACGAGCAGTACTTC
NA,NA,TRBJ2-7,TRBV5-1,CASSPLGGRFDEQYF,TGTGCCAGCAGTCCCCTTGGAGGGCGATTTGACGAGCAGTACTTC
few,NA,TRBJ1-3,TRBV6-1,CASRVTDLSGNTIYF,TGTGCCAGCAGGGTGACAGACCTCTCTGGAAACACCATATATTTT
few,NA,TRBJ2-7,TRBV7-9,CASSRQDEQYF,TGTGCCAGCAGCCGGCAGGACGAGCAGTACTTC
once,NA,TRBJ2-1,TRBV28,CASSRLSIEQFF,TGTGCCAGCAGTAGACTTTCCATAGAGCAGTTCTTC
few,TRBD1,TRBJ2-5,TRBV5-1,CASSLLTGPQETQYF,TGCGCCAGCAGCCTACTGACAGGGCCCCAAGAGACCCAGTACTTC
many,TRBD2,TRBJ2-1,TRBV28,CASRQEGLAGTDEQFF,TGTGCCAGCAGGCAGGAGGGACTAGCGGGAACAGATGAGCAGTTCTTC
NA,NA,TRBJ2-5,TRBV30,CAWSPGTQGRETQYF,TGTGCCTGGAGTCCCGGGACTCAGGGTAGAGAGACCCAGTACTTC
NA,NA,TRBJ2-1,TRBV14,CASSHTPGSYNEQFF,TGTGCCAGCAGCCATACCCCCGGCTCCTACAATGAGCAGTTCTTC
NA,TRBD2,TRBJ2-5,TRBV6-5,CASSYTSGSGETQYF,TGTGCCAGCAGTTACACTAGCGGGAGCGGGGAGACCCAGTACTTC
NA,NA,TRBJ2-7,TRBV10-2,CASSETKRVAYEQYF,TGCGCCAGCAGTGAGACGAAGCGGGTAGCCTACGAGCAGTACTTC
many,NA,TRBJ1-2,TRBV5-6,CASSLAGGGGYTF,TGTGCCAGCAGCTTGGCGGGGGGCGGTGGCTACACCTTC
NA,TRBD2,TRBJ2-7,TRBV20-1,CSASPGGGGPDEQYF,TGCAGTGCCTCACCCGGGGGGGGAGGGCCTGACGAGCAGTACTTC
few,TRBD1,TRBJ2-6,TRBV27,CATAPETGGAGGSGANVLTF,TGTGCCACCGCTCCTGAGACAGGGGGCGCGGGGGGCTCTGGGGCCAACGTCCTGACTTTC
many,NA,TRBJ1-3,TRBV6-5,CASSYRGSSGNTIYF,TGTGCCAGCAGTTACCGCGGCTCCTCTGGAAACACCATATATTTT
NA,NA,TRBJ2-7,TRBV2,CASRRGGEPGPEQYF,TGTGCCAGCAGGAGGGGGGGGGAACCGGGGCCTGAGCAGTACTTC
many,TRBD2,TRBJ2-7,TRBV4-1,CASSQAGTYEQYF,TGTGCCAGCAGCCAAGCGGGAACCTACGAGCAGTACTTC